This is a list of T cell receptor beta chains from one sample in a study of T cells in Graves' hyperthyroidism and ophthalmopathy. MiXCR, run by TCRdb on the multiplex PCR reads, gives a single entry per CDR3 protein. The sample has 550,000 to 700,000 distinct CDR3 sequences, around 45% seen once. The sequenced sample consisted of peripheral blood or thyroid tissue (not recorded which). Receptor source: an adult woman with Graves' disease, either hyperthyroidism or ophthalmopathy (not recorded which). Each CDR3 is given with its conserved first and last residue. The D gene is left open where the match is weak. Part of the rows lack a size; the others show once, few, many or a class for expanded clones.

size: NA
D: NA
J: TRBJ2-5
V: TRBV7-8
DNA: TGTGCCAGCAGCTTATGGGTGGGAGAGGCTACCCAGTACTTC
CDR3: CASSLWVGEATQYF

size: once
D: TRBD1
J: TRBJ1-1
V: TRBV5-1
DNA: TGCGCCAGCAGCTTGGATGGGACAGGGATCTATTACACTGAAGCTTTCTTT
CDR3: CASSLDGTGIYYTEAFF

size: many
D: TRBD1
J: TRBJ1-2
V: TRBV20-1
DNA: TGCAGTGCTAGGCACCGGACAGGGAACTATGGCTACACCTTC
CDR3: CSARHRTGNYGYTF

size: few
D: NA
J: TRBJ2-3
V: TRBV29-1
DNA: TGCAGCGTTGATGGGGACCTACGCACAGATACGCAGTATTTT
CDR3: CSVDGDLRTDTQYF

size: few
D: NA
J: TRBJ2-7
V: TRBV5-4
DNA: TGTGCCAGCAGCTCGGGGAAAGGCGTTTTCTCCTACGAGCAGTACTTC
CDR3: CASSSGKGVFSYEQYF

size: many
D: TRBD1
J: TRBJ1-5
V: TRBV2
DNA: TGTGCCAGCAGTGTTGGACAGGGGTATCAGCCCCAGCATTTT
CDR3: CASSVGQGYQPQHF

size: many
D: TRBD1
J: TRBJ2-7
V: TRBV5-1
DNA: TGCGCCAGCAGCTCCCCCGAACAGGGGAGTTTCTACGAGCAGTACTTC
CDR3: CASSSPEQGSFYEQYF

size: many
D: NA
J: TRBJ1-5
V: TRBV4-1
DNA: TGCGCCAGCAGCCAAGAGTTTGCACACAATAGCAATCAGCCCCAGCATTTT
CDR3: CASSQEFAHNSNQPQHF

size: NA
D: NA
J: TRBJ2-7
V: TRBV10-2
DNA: TGCGCCAGCAGTGATGAAGACAGCTCCTACGAGCAGTACTTC
CDR3: CASSDEDSSYEQYF

size: many
D: NA
J: TRBJ2-7
V: TRBV12-3/TRBV12-4
DNA: TGTGCCAGCAGGTTCCAGTACCGGTTGGTCCGGCAGTACTTC
CDR3: CASRFQYRLVRQYF

size: many
D: NA
J: TRBJ1-5
V: TRBV7-9
DNA: TGTGCCAGCAGCTTTGGGGGCGGTGGCAATCAGCCCCAGCATTTT
CDR3: CASSFGGGGNQPQHF

size: NA
D: NA
J: TRBJ1-6
V: TRBV7-9
DNA: TGTGCCAGCAGTGATAAGAAGTGGGTGGATTCACCCCTCCACTTT
CDR3: CASSDKKWVDSPLHF

size: NA
D: NA
J: TRBJ1-2
V: TRBV5-1
DNA: TGCGCCAGCAGCTTACGGAACAGGGATAACTATGGCTACACCTTC
CDR3: CASSLRNRDNYGYTF

size: NA
D: TRBD2
J: TRBJ2-5
V: TRBV10-2
DNA: TGCGCCAGCCGTAGCGGACTAGCGGGAGGAGTGACCCAGTACTTC
CDR3: CASRSGLAGGVTQYF

size: NA
D: NA
J: TRBJ1-2
V: TRBV2
DNA: TGTGCCAGCAGTGAAGTCGGAGGGAACTATGGCTACACCTTC
CDR3: CASSEVGGNYGYTF

size: NA
D: NA
J: TRBJ1-1
V: TRBV5-1
DNA: TGCGCCAGCAGCTTGACTGGGGCAATCAACACTGAAGCTTTCTTT
CDR3: CASSLTGAINTEAFF

size: once
D: TRBD1
J: TRBJ2-7
V: TRBV7-9
DNA: TGTGCCAGCAACCCTGGGGGACAGCGGAGCTACGAGCAGTACTTC
CDR3: CASNPGGQRSYEQYF

size: few
D: NA
J: TRBJ2-3
V: TRBV11-2
DNA: TGTGCCAGCAGCTTTGGACCACTGAACACAGATACGCAGTATTTT
CDR3: CASSFGPLNTDTQYF

size: many
D: TRBD2
J: TRBJ2-7
V: TRBV12-3/TRBV12-4
DNA: TGTGCCAGCACCTTGGGGAGCGGGAGCGGGCAGGAGCAGTACTTC
CDR3: CASTLGSGSGQEQYF

size: NA
D: NA
J: TRBJ2-7
V: TRBV20-1
DNA: TGCAGTGCCGGGGACAACTACTACGAGCAGTACTTC
CDR3: CSAGDNYYEQYF

size: many
D: NA
J: TRBJ1-1
V: TRBV6-5
DNA: TGTGCCAGCACGACGAACACTGAAGCTTTCTTT
CDR3: CASTTNTEAFF

size: once
D: NA
J: TRBJ1-2
V: TRBV7-3
DNA: TGTGCCAGCAGCTCCACAGGGCCGAATGGCTACACCTTC
CDR3: CASSSTGPNGYTF

size: NA
D: NA
J: TRBJ2-6
V: TRBV5-8
DNA: TGTGCCAGTAGTGTCTGGCGAGGGGGGTACTCTGGGGCCAACGTCCTGACTTTC
CDR3: CASSVWRGGYSGANVLTF

size: many
D: NA
J: TRBJ2-2
V: TRBV6-6
DNA: TGTGCCAGCAGTTACTCGAGCCTCGCCGCCGGGGAGCTGTTTTTT
CDR3: CASSYSSLAAGELFF

size: once
D: NA
J: TRBJ1-1
V: TRBV20-1
DNA: TGCAGTGCTAGAGCCGACGGTGGCTCTGAAGCTTTCTTT
CDR3: CSARADGGSEAFF

size: few
D: TRBD1
J: TRBJ2-2
V: TRBV6-5
DNA: TGTGCCAGCAGTTACCTGACAGGGGGCGGCGGGGAGCTGTTTTTT
CDR3: CASSYLTGGGGELFF

size: NA
D: NA
J: TRBJ1-1
V: TRBV6-2/TRBV6-3
DNA: TGTGCCAGCAGTCCCATAGGATCCGGGGCCCCAGGCCAAGCTTTCTTT
CDR3: CASSPIGSGAPGQAFF

size: many
D: NA
J: TRBJ1-4
V: TRBV15
DNA: TGTGCCACCGCGGGGGGAGCTAATGAAAAACTGTTTTTT
CDR3: CATAGGANEKLFF

size: few
D: TRBD1
J: TRBJ2-5
V: TRBV24-1
DNA: TGTGCCACCAGTGACCACAGGGGGCCGCGATTAGAGACCCAGTACTTC
CDR3: CATSDHRGPRLETQYF

size: few
D: TRBD1
J: TRBJ1-1
V: TRBV10-3
DNA: TGTGCCATCAGCCTAGCACCGGGACAGGGCTTTGAAGCTTTCTTT
CDR3: CAISLAPGQGFEAFF

size: NA
D: NA
J: TRBJ2-6
V: TRBV2
DNA: TGTGCCAGCAGTGAACAGGGGAGCATGGGGGCCAACGTCCTGACTTTC
CDR3: CASSEQGSMGANVLTF

size: NA
D: NA
J: TRBJ2-2
V: TRBV7-6
DNA: TGTGCCAGCAGCTTAGCCAGGAACACCGGGGAGCTGTTTTTT
CDR3: CASSLARNTGELFF

size: few
D: NA
J: TRBJ1-1
V: TRBV29-1
DNA: TGCAGCGTTGAAGATAAGCCGGAAGCTTTCTTT
CDR3: CSVEDKPEAFF

size: many
D: NA
J: TRBJ2-7
V: TRBV29-1
DNA: TGCAGCGTTGGACGGAGCTCCTACGAGCAGTACTTC
CDR3: CSVGRSSYEQYF

size: NA
D: TRBD2
J: TRBJ2-5
V: TRBV2
DNA: TGTGCCAGCGCCCTAGCGGGAGGGCAAGAGACCCAGTACTTC
CDR3: CASALAGGQETQYF